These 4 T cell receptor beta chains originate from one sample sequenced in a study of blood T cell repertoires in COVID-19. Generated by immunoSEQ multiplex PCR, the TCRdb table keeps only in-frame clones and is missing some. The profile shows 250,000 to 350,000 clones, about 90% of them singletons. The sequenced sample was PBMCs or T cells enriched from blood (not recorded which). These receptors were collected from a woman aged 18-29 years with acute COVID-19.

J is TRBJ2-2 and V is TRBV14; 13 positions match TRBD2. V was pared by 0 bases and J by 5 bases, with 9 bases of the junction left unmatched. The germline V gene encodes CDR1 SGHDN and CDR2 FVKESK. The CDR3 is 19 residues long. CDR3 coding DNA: TGTGCCAGCAGCCAAGAACTGCCGGGACTAGCGGGGAGGACCGGGGAGCTGTTTTTT. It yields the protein CASSQELPGLAGRTGELFF.

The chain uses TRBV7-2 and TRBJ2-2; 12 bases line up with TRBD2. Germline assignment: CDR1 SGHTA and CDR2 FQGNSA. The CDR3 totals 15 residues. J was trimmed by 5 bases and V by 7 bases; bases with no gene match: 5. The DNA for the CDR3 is TGTGCCAGCACCGGGACTAGCGGGTTGACCGGGGAGCTGTTTTTT. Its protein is CASTGTSGLTGELFF.

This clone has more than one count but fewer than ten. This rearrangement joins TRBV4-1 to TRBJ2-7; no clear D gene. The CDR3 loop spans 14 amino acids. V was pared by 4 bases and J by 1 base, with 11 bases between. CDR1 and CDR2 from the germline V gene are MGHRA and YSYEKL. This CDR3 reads CASSLQSSSYEQYF. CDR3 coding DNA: TGCGCCAGCAGCCTTCAATCTAGTTCCTACGAGCAGTACTTC.

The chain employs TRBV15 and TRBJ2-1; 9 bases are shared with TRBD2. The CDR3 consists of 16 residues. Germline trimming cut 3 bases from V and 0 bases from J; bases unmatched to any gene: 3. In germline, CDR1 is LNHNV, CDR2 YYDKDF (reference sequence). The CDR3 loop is CATSSVSGSSYNEQFF. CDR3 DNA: TGTGCCACCAGCAGTGTTAGCGGGAGCTCCTACAATGAGCAGTTCTTC.